Given below is one T cell receptor (beta chain) in context. Its specificity is unknown. The junction departs from the called germline gene at one end, perhaps through a read error. CDR1 and CDR2 (germline): KGHDR, SFDVKD. This CDR3 is built from 15 residues. Study results and caveats: Greatest tumor Treg TCR overlap was with tumor naive CD4+ cells.

Full-length variable regions came from constant-region reverse primers plus semi-nested Nested Universal Primer A PCR. TCRdb analysed the 5' RACE reads with MiXCR anew, one entry per CDR3 protein. Of about 34,000 distinct CDR3 sequences listed, approximately 27% were seen once; the top ten hold roughly 4%. The chain has TRBV24-1 and TRBJ2-1, with 14 bases fitting TRBD2. The sequenced material came from naive CD4+ T cells sorted from a lymph node. The subset: naive CD4+ T cells, CD4+CD45RA+CD25-. The receptor was derived from a female donor with breast cancer. The DNA of the CDR3 is TGTGCCGCCAGTGCGGCCGGGACTAGCGGGAGAGAGCAGTTCTTC. This translates into CAASAAGTSGREQFF.